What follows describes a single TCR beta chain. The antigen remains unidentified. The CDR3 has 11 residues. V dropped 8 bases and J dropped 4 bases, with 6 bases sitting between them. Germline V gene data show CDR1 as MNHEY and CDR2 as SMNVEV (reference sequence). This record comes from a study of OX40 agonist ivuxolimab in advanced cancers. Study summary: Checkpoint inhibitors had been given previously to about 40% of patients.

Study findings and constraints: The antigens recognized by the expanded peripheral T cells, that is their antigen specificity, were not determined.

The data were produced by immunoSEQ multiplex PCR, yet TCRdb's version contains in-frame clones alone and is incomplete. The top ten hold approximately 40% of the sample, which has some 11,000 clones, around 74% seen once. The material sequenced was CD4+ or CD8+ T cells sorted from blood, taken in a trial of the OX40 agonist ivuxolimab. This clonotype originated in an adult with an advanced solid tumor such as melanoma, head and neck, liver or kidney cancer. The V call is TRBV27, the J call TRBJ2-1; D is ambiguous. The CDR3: CASGPYNEQFF. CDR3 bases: TGTGCCAGCGGGCCGTACAATGAGCAGTTCTTC.